The sequence of this T cell receptor beta chain was determined in a study of T cell changes during pregnancy in multiple sclerosis. TCRdb keeps only in-frame clones here, not all; method: immunoSEQ multiplex PCR. The table records 90,000 to 95,000 clones, 91% of them present only once. CDR1 is SGHTA, CDR2 FQGNSA, per germline. The CDR3 runs 17 residues. J lost 8 bases, V lost 0 bases, and 6 bases had no gene match. Sequenced material: peripheral blood, taken before pregnancy. The genes are TRBV7-2 and TRBJ2-2; 13 bases are a match to TRBD2. The origin of this receptor is a female donor with multiple sclerosis, enrolled in a pregnancy study. CDR3 region: CASSLALAGGPQGELFF. DNA for the CDR3: TGTGCCAGCAGCTTAGCACTAGCGGGGGGGCCCCAGGGGGAGCTGTTTTTT.